This TCR beta chain was profiled in a study of T cells after posttransplantation cyclophosphamide. With regard to this clone: What it binds is unknown.

On the day of bone marrow donation, the related graft donor provided peripheral blood. The naive gate required viable CD3+CD4+ or CD3+CD8+ cells with CCR7+CD45RA+CD45RO-CD95-CD27+CD28+ phenotype. This table comes from immunoSEQ multiplex PCR, and its TCRdb copy is limited to in-frame clones, with some not included. In the table there are 9,000 to 9,500 clones, nearly 99% of which are singletons. Findings and caveats of the study: Recipient CMV seropositivity and CMV reactivation strongly tracked TRB clonality. Donor CD8+ memory clones often dominated recipient blood repertoires at later times.

Germline V gives CDR1 MNHEY, CDR2 SMNVEV (reference sequence). The CDR3 extends over 15 amino acids. Trimming took off 4 bases at V and 0 bases at J, with 12 bases between the two ends. The TCR comes from a man aged 50-59 years in good health, CMV-negative, and a related stem cell transplant donor. The specimen was naive CD8+ T cells sorted from PBMCs. J is TRBJ1-1 and V is TRBV27; D is unclear. The CDR3 region has the DNA TGTGCCAGCAGTTCTGCCGGGATATTGAACACTGAAGCTTTCTTT. This encodes CASSSAGILNTEAFF.